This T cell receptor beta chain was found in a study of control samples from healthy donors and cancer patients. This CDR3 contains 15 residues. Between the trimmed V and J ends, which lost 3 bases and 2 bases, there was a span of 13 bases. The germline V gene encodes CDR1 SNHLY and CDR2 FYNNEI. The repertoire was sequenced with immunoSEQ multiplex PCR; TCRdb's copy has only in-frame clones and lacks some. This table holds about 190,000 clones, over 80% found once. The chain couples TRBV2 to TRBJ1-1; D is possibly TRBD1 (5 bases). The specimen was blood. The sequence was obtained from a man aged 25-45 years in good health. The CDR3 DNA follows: TGTGCCAGCAGTGAGTTGGGCAGGGCAAACACTGAAGCTTTCTTT. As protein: CASSELGRANTEAFF.